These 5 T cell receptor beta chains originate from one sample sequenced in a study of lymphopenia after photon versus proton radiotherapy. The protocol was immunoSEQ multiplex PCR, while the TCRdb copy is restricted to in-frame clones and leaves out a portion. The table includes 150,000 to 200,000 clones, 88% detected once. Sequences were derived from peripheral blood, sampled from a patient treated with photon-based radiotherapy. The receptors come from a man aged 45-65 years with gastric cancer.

The CDR3 region has the DNA TGCGCCAGCAGCATCGGGGGGGCGACAGATACGCAGTATTTT. The encoded protein is CASSIGGATDTQYF. The chain combines TRBV5-1 with TRBJ2-3; 8 bases are a match to TRBD2. The CDR3 totals 14 residues. Germline CDR1 SGHRS, CDR2 YFSETQ. V lost 4 bases to trimming and J lost 3 bases; unmatched junction nucleotides: 4.

Here the CDR3 DNA reads TGCAGCGTTGAGAATCCCGGCGTCCCCCTCGCAGATACGCAGTATTTT. Its translation is CSVENPGVPLADTQYF. The chain is built from TRBV29-1 and TRBJ2-3; D is undetermined. The germline V and J ends were trimmed by 3 bases and 4 bases, with 20 bases remaining between them. The germline CDR1 and CDR2 sequences are SQVTM and ANQGSEA. The CDR3 consists of 16 residues.

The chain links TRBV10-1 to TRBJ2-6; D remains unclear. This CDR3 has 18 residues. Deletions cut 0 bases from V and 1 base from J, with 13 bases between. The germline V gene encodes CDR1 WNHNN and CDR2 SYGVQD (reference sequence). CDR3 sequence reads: CASSESKKGWSGANVLTF. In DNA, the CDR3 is TGCGCCAGCAGTGAGTCGAAGAAGGGATGGTCTGGGGCCAACGTCCTGACTTTC.

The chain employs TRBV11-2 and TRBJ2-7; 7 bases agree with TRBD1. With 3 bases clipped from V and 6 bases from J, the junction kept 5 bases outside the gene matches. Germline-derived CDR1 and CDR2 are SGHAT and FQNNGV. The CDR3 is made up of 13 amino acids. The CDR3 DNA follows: TGTGCCAGCAGCTTTGACAGGGACGGCGAGCAGTACTTC. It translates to CASSFDRDGEQYF.

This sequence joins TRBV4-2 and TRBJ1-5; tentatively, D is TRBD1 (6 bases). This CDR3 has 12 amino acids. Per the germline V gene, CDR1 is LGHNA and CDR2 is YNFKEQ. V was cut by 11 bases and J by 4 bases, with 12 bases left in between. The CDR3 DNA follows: TGTGCCCCAGGGGAAGGGAATCAGCCCCAGCATTTT. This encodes CAPGEGNQPQHF.